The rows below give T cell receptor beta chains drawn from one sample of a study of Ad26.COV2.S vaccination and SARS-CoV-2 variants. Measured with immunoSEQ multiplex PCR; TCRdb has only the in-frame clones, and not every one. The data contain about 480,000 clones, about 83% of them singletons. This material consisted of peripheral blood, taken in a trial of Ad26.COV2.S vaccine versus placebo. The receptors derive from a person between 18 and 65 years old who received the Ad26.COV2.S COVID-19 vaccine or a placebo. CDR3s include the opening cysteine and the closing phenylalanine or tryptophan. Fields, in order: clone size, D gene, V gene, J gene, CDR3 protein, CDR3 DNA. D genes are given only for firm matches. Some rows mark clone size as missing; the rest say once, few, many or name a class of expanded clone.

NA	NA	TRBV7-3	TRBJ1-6	CASSLLDSPGSPLHF	TGTGCCAGCAGCCTCTTGGACAGCCCGGGGTCACCCCTCCACTTT
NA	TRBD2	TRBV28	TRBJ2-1	CASSAPGLVANEQFF	TGTGCCAGCAGTGCCCCGGGACTAGTTGCCAATGAGCAGTTCTTC
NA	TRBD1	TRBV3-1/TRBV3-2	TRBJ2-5	CASSQDRDRSFRQETQYF	TGTGCCAGCAGCCAAGATAGGGACAGGTCCTTTCGACAAGAGACCCAGTACTTC
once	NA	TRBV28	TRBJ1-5	CASSLSVRGRAQHF	TGTGCCAGCAGTTTATCGGTTCGGGGTCGGGCCCAGCATTTT
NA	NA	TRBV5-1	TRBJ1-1	CASSLMPDMNTEAFF	TGCGCCAGCAGCTTGATGCCTGACATGAACACTGAAGCTTTCTTT
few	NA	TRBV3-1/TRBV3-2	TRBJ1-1	CASSHLGWGLNTEAFF	TGTGCCAGCAGCCATCTCGGTTGGGGTCTGAACACTGAAGCTTTCTTT
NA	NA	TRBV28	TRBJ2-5	CASSVTRAQETQYF	TGTGCCAGCAGTGTTACTAGGGCCCAAGAGACCCAGTACTTC
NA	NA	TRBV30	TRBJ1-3	CAWTPGSGNTIYF	TGTGCCTGGACACCCGGCTCTGGAAACACCATATATTTT
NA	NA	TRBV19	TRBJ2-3	CASSIGGGTDTQYF	TGTGCCAGTAGTATAGGGGGCGGCACAGATACGCAGTATTTT
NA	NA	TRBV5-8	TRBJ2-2	CASSFWGDVGELFF	TGTGCCAGCAGCTTCTGGGGGGACGTCGGGGAGCTGTTTTTT
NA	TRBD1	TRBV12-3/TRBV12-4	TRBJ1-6	CASATGFSPLHF	TGTGCCAGCGCGACAGGGTTTTCACCCCTCCACTTT
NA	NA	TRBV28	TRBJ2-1	CASSPTQGILSYNEQFF	TGTGCCAGCAGTCCCACGCAGGGGATCCTCTCCTACAATGAGCAGTTCTTC
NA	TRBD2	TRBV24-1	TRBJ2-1	CATSDRAGGQYNEQFF	TGTGCCACCAGTGACAGAGCGGGAGGGCAGTACAATGAGCAGTTCTTC
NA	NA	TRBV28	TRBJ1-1	CASKVLRRTEAFF	TGTGCCAGCAAAGTCTTGCGTCGGACTGAAGCTTTCTTT
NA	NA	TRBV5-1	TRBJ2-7	CASSLGQVGYEQYF	TGCGCCAGCAGTCTGGGGCAGGTAGGGTACGAGCAGTACTTC
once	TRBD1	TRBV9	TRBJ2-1	CASSVATGHGNEQFF	TGTGCCAGCAGCGTAGCGACAGGGCACGGCAATGAGCAGTTCTTC
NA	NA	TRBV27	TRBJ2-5	CASRRDKETQYF	TGTGCCAGCAGGAGGGACAAAGAGACCCAGTACTTC
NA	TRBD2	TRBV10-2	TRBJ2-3	CASSETSSGRARNTQYF	TGCGCCAGCAGTGAGACCTCTAGCGGGAGGGCCAGGAATACGCAGTATTTT
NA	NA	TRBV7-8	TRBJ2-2	CASSSPGPRTGELFF	TGTGCCAGCAGCTCTCCGGGACCGCGGACCGGGGAGCTGTTTTTT
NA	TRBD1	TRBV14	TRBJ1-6	CASSQTGGGSPLHF	TGTGCCAGCAGCCAAACAGGGGGCGGTTCACCCCTCCACTTT
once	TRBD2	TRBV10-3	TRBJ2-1	CAISDVLAGVDNEQFF	TGTGCCATCAGTGATGTACTAGCGGGAGTGGACAATGAGCAGTTCTTC
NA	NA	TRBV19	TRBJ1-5	CASSMSWEGNQPQHF	TGTGCCAGTAGTATGTCGTGGGAAGGAAATCAGCCCCAGCATTTT
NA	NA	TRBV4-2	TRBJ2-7	CASSQEVVSRAEQYF	TGTGCCAGCAGCCAAGAAGTCGTATCCAGGGCCGAGCAGTACTTC
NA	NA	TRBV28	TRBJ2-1	CASRLDPTRFYNEQFF	TGTGCCAGCAGGTTAGACCCGACAAGGTTCTACAATGAGCAGTTCTTC